This T cell receptor beta chain came from a study of a mutant IDH1 vaccine in newly diagnosed glioma (dated by TCRdb to about 2021). About the investigation overall: Patients received eight vaccinations in weeks 1, 3, 5, 7, 11, 15, 19 and 23, corresponding to visits V03 through V10. For exploratory analyses, longitudinal TCRB deep sequencing was carried out in about two dozen treated patients wherever samples were available. Six visits were used for peripheral blood collection: V03 (baseline), V05, V07, V10, V12 and V13. Of the approximately 29 treated patients, about 62% were male and around 38% were female, and a mean age of approximately 40 years was recorded. Prior to enrollment, standard therapy consisting of radiotherapy alone, temozolomide alone, or radiochemotherapy with temozolomide had been administered to patients, with the combination being received by most patients. Vaccination began 4-6 weeks after radiotherapy alone, or alongside temozolomide cycles in the chemotherapy-containing groups.

From its cysteine to its phenylalanine, the CDR3 spans 13 amino acids. Only the CDR3 DNA is retained, 39 bases long and in frame from the first base. The germline V gene supplies CDR1 SGHRS and CDR2 YFSETQ. V loses 0 bases of germline sequence and J loses 5 bases, and the interval between the two ends is 6 bases. Turning to this clone: No antigen is known for it. The record has no base qualities; no much larger clone is one base away.

Overall results and qualifications from the work: Changes in the top peripheral T cell clonotypes picked up by TCRB sequencing did not appear to be linked to pseudoprogression. Selection of PBMC samples for TCRB deep sequencing was based on availability. Vaccine-induced immune responses across multiple MHC alleles were detected in 90% to 95% of patients. The authors stated that sample limitations prevented analyses of patient blood samples from being reproduced.

Libraries were prepared through the immunoSEQ multiplex PCR assay. Following the manufacturer's protocol, the hsTCRB Kit was used to amplify rearranged TCR beta chain sequences. TCRB libraries were sequenced on an Illumina MiSeq. On the study's bioinformatics: Demultiplexing, trimming and gene mapping were performed with the kit vendor's proprietary platform. TCRdb took over this immuneACCESS table, retaining in-frame rearrangements with V and J assigned. Such tables are incomplete; in checked studies, under half of the missing clones stem from an unresolved V gene, and the remainder is unexplained. The DNA was the basis for D and trimming; V, J and clone size are from that table. In this sample the table shows approximately 21,000 clones, roughly 91% of which occur a single time. The ten largest clones add up to more than 5% of the sample. The time point label of this sample denotes: week 11, during vaccination. A 20-mer mutant IDH1 peptide at 300 micrograms in Montanide made up each vaccine dose, which was injected subcutaneously together with topical imiquimod. Donors had newly diagnosed WHO grade 3 or 4 IDH1-mutant astrocytomas with loss of nuclear ATRX. The samples were drawn from NOA16, a multicentre, single-arm, open-label phase I trial in Germany that tested a mutant IDH1 peptide vaccine in humans for the first time. Genomic DNA for TCRB sequencing was extracted from EDTA blood using the DNeasy Blood and Tissue Kit.

This clonotype originated in a woman between 35 and 50 years old with glioma. The sample in question was PBMCs, obtained from a glioma patient whose treatment included an IDH1 peptide vaccine. The receptor chain draws on TRBV5-1 and TRBJ1-5; no D gene call is confident. The DNA sequence is given as TGCGCCAGCAGCTTGGGATGGGATCAGCCCCAGCATTTT. Its protein is CASSLGWDQPQHF. Reference TRBV5-1 and TRBJ1-5 proteins supply the regions before and after the CDR3; the full variable domain is: KAGVTQTPRYLIKTRGQQVTLSCSPISGHRSVSWYQQTPGQGLQFLFEYFSETQRNKGNFPGRFSGRQFSNSRSEMNVSTLELGDSALYLCASSLGWDQPQHFGDGTRLSIL.